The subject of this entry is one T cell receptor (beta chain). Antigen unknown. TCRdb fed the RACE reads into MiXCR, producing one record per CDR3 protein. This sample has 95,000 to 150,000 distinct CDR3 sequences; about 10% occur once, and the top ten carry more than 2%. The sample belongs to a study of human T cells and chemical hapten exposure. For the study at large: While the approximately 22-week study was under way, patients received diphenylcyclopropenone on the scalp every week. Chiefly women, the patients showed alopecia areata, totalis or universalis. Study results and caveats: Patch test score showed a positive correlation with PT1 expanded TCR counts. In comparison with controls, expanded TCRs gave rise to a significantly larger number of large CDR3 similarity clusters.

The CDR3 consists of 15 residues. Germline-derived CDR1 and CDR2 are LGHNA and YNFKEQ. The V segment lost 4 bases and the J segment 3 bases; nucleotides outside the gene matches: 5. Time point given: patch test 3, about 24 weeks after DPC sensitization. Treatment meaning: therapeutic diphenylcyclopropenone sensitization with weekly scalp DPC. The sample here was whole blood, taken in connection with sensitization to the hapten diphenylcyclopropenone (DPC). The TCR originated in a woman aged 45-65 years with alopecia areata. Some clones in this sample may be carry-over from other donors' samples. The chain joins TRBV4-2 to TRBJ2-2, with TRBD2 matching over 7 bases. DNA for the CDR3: TGTGCCAGCAGCCCACGGGACTACGACACCGGGGAGCTGTTTTTT. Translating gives CASSPRDYDTGELFF.